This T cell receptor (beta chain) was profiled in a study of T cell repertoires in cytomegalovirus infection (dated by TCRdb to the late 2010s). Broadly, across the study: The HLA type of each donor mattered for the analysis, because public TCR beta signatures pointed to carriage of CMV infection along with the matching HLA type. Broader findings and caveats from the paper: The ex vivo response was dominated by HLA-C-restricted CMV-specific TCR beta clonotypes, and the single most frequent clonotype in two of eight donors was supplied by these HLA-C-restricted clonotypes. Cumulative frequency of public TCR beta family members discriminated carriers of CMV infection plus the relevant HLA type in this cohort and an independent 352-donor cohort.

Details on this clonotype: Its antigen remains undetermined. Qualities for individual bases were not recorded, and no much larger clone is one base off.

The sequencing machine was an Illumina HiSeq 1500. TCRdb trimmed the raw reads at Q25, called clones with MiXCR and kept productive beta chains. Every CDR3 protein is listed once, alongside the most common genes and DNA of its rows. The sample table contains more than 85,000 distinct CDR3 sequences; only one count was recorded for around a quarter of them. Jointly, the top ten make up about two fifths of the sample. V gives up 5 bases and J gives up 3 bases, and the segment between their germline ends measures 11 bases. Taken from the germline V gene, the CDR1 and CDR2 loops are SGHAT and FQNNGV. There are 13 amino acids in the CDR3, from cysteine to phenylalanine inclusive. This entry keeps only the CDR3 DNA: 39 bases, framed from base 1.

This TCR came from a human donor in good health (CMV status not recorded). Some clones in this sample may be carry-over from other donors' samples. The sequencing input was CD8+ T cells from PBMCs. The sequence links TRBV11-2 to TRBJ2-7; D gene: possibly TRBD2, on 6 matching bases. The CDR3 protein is CASSGGLSYEQYF. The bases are TGTGCCAGCAGCGGGGGACTGAGCTACGAGCAGTACTTC.